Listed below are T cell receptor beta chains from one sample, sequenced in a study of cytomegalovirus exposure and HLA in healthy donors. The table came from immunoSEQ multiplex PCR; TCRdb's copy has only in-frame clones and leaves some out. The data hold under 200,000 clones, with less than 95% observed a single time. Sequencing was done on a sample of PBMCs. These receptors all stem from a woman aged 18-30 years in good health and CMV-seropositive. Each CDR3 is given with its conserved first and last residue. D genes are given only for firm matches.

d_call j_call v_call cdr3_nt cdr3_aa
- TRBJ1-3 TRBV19 TGTGCCAGTAGTACCCACAGGAGCTCTGGAAACACCATATATTTT CASSTHRSSGNTIYF
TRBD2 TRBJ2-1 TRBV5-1 TGCGCCAGCAGCCCGAAGCGGGGGGGCCAGAATGAGCAGTTCTTC CASSPKRGGQNEQFF
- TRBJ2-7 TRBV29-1 TGCAGCGTTGGGGCTGCTGACGAGCAGTACTTC CSVGAADEQYF
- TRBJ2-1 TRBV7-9 TGTGCCAGCAGCTTCGGGGATTTCTACAATGAGCAGTTCTTC CASSFGDFYNEQFF
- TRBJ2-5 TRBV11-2 TGTGCCAGCAGATATACGACCGGAGGGACCCAGTACTTC CASRYTTGGTQYF
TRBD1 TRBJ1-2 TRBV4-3 TGCGCCAGCAGCCAAGTCGACAGGGCCACAGACTATGGCTACACCTTC CASSQVDRATDYGYTF
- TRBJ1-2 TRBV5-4 TGTGCCAGCAGCCCAAACTCTGTCTCAGGCTACACCTTC CASSPNSVSGYTF
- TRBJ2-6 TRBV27 TGTGCCAGCAGTTTGGCCAGGACAGCCGGGGCCAACGTCCTGACTTTC CASSLARTAGANVLTF
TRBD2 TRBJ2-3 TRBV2 TGTGCCAGCAGTGAACCGCGGGGGGGTCCTTATACGCAGTATTTT CASSEPRGGPYTQYF
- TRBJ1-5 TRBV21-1 TGTGCCAGCAGCGCCTTGGTAGTGGAGCCCCAGCATTTT CASSALVVEPQHF
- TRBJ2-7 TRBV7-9 TGTGCCAGCAGCTTAGCGGGCCAGACCCCCTACGAGCAGTACTTC CASSLAGQTPYEQYF
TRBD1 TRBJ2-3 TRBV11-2 TGTGCCAGCTCCTGGACAGGGGCCTCAGATACGCAGTATTTT CASSWTGASDTQYF
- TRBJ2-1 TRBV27 TGTGCCAGCAGCAACAATCAGGGGTTGTCCTACAATGAGCAGTTCTTC CASSNNQGLSYNEQFF
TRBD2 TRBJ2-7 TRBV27 TGTGCCAGCAGTTTTTTTCCTCTGGGACTAAACGAGCAGTACTTC CASSFFPLGLNEQYF
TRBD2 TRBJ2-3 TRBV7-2 TGTGCCAGCAGCTTAGTAGGGACTAGCGGCACAGATACGCAGTATTTT CASSLVGTSGTDTQYF
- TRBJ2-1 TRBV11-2 TGTGCCAGCAGCTTTGACTTCAGCTCCTACAATGAGCAGTTCTTC CASSFDFSSYNEQFF
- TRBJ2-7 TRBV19 TGTGCCAGTAGCCCTGGCCAGCGAAGCTCCTACGAGCAGTACTTC CASSPGQRSSYEQYF